A single sample gave rise to the 22 T cell receptor beta chains below, sequenced in a study of technical replicates of blood from a few donors. Only in-frame clones appear in the TCRdb table, and some are missing; sequencing was by immunoSEQ multiplex PCR. The data show fewer than 75,000 clones, around nine tenths seen once. Sequenced: PBMCs. The receptor set was obtained from a human donor in good health. Some clones in this sample may be carry-over from other donors' samples.

This sequence joins TRBV7-9 and TRBJ1-2; no definite D call. CDR1 is SEHNR, CDR2 FQNEAQ, per germline (reference sequence). Deletions cut 0 bases from V and 5 bases from J, with 13 bases between. This CDR3 is 15 amino acids long. CDR3 bases: TGTGCCAGCAGCTTAGCTCTGGCGGCGGAGTATGGCTACACCTTC. Its protein product is CASSLALAAEYGYTF.

This clone was observed a few times. The chain combines TRBV19 with TRBJ1-2; 9 nucleotides line up with TRBD1. The CDR3 covers 13 residues. The J segment lost 3 bases and the V segment lost 10 bases, leaving 6 bases of the junction unmatched. Germline V CDR1 and CDR2: LNHDA, SQIVND (reference sequence). In DNA form, the CDR3 reads TGTGCCACCCGGGACAGGGCTTACTATGGCTACACCTTC. It codes for CATRDRAYYGYTF.

The chain combines TRBV5-8 with TRBJ2-4; TRBD2 matches 14 bases. Germline CDR1 SGHTS, CDR2 YDEGEE. Losses at the gene ends were 4 bases for V and 0 bases for J; bases not matched to a gene: 6. This CDR3 has 18 residues. CDR3 DNA sequence: TGTGCCAGCAGCCCCGGACTAGCGGGAGGTCTAGCCAAAAACATTCAGTACTTC. Translation gives CASSPGLAGGLAKNIQYF.

This clone was recorded only once. The V and J genes are TRBV30 and TRBJ2-3; 7 bases map to TRBD2. CDR1 and CDR2 (germline): GTSNPN, SVGIG (reference sequence). The junction had 4 bases not matched to a gene; V was cut back by 0 bases and J by 7 bases. The CDR3 runs to 13 residues. The CDR3 spells CAWSVKSGNTQYF. The CDR3 region has the DNA TGTGCCTGGAGTGTAAAGAGCGGGAATACGCAGTATTTT.

This clone was detected a few times. The rearrangement uses TRBV19 and TRBJ1-5; weak D call: TRBD1 (6 bases). This CDR3 contains 14 residues. From germline, CDR1 is LNHDA and CDR2 SQIVND (reference sequence). V was trimmed by 3 bases and J by 7 bases, leaving 13 bases between them. CDR3 nucleotide sequence: TGTGCCAGTAGTATCGGACAGTTCAGACAGCCCCAGCATTTT. Encoded protein: CASSIGQFRQPQHF.

V and J are TRBV2 and TRBJ1-6; D remains unclear. With 10 bases removed from V and 3 bases from J, the gap between germline ends came to 13 bases. Germline loops: CDR1 SNHLY, CDR2 FYNNEI. This CDR3 spans 14 amino acids. The CDR3 loop is CANQRGNYNSPLHF. The CDR3 region has the DNA TGTGCCAACCAACGGGGTAACTATAATTCACCCCTCCACTTT.

V and J are TRBV7-2 and TRBJ2-3; a weak D match, TRBD2 (6 bases). CDR3 length: 16 amino acids. The germline V gene encodes CDR1 SGHTA and CDR2 FQGNSA. The germline V and J ends were trimmed by 7 bases and 4 bases, with 21 bases remaining between them. DNA of the CDR3: TGTGCCAGCACCAACCAGGCGGGGCGGGTTTCAGATACGCAGTATTTT. Translating it yields CASTNQAGRVSDTQYF.

CDR3 nucleotides: TGTGCCAGCAGTTACCTCGGACAGGGGGCCGGAGGCTACACCTTC. It specifies CASSYLGQGAGGYTF. The chain has TRBV6-5 and TRBJ1-2, with TRBD1 matching 11 bases. CDR3 length: 15 amino acids. The germline V gene encodes CDR1 MNHEY and CDR2 SVGAGI. Unmatched junction bases numbered 7, after V lost 2 bases and J lost 8 bases.

This chain links TRBV6-5 with TRBJ1-2; 7 bases agree with TRBD1. From germline, CDR1 is MNHEY and CDR2 SVGAGI. V was clipped by 2 bases and J by 8 bases; unmatched bases: 5. The CDR3 has 13 residues. The CDR3 DNA reads as TGTGCCAGCAGTTACGACAGGGTCGGCGGCTACACCTTC. This sequence encodes CASSYDRVGGYTF.

The chain employs TRBV19 and TRBJ2-1, with TRBD2 matching over 9 bases. CDR1 is LNHDA, CDR2 SQIVND, per germline (reference sequence). V was clipped by 5 bases and J by 11 bases; unmatched bases: 19. The CDR3 extends over 17 amino acids. The CDR3 nucleotides read TGTGCCAGTAGTCCGCGGCGGCGGGGGGGCCCCCGTGGGCAGCAGTTCTTC. Encoded protein: CASSPRRRGGPRGQQFF. Using reference TRBV19 and TRBJ2-1 for the parts outside the CDR3, the full variable domain is DGGITQSPKYLFRKEGQNVTLSCEQNLNHDAMYWYRQDPGQGLRLIYYSQIVNDFQKGDIAEGYSVSREKKESFPLTVTSAQKNPTAFYLCASSPRRRGGPRGQQFFGPGTRLTVL.

The chain is built from TRBV4-1 and TRBJ1-2, with TRBD1 identical over 9 bases. This CDR3 region has 16 residues. The V segment lost 3 bases and the J segment 4 bases; nucleotides outside the gene matches: 9. The germline gives CDR1 MGHRA, CDR2 YSYEKL. DNA for the CDR3: TGCGCCAGCAGCCACCTCGGGACAGGGACGGCCTATGGCTACACCTTC. Translated: CASSHLGTGTAYGYTF.

The gene calls are TRBV7-2 and TRBJ1-2; D possibly corresponds to TRBD1 (5 bases). The germline gives CDR1 SGHTA, CDR2 FQGNSA. The CDR3 contains 13 residues. Trimming removed 0 bases at V and 6 bases at J, with 8 bases between. The CDR3 reads CASSLAGGDGYTF. Here the CDR3 DNA reads TGTGCCAGCAGCTTAGCGGGGGGAGATGGCTACACCTTC.

The genes are TRBV2 and TRBJ2-5; 9 bases are shared with TRBD1. Germline V gives CDR1 SNHLY, CDR2 FYNNEI. The CDR3 covers 13 residues. Trimming took 10 bases from V and 5 from J; bases not matched to a gene: 8. This chain's CDR3 is CATNRGLGETQYF. In DNA, the CDR3 is TGTGCCACCAACAGGGGGCTCGGGGAGACCCAGTACTTC. Based on the CDR3 plus reference TRBV2 and TRBJ2-5, the full variable domain is EPEVTQTPSHQVTQMGQEVILRCVPISNHLYFYWYRQILGQKVEFLVSFYNNEISEKSEIFDDQFSVERPDGSNFTLKIRSTKLEDSAMYFCATNRGLGETQYFGPGTRLLVL.

This clone was recorded once. The J gene is TRBJ2-7, the V gene TRBV5-1; D gene ambiguous. With 0 bases removed from V and 5 bases from J, the gap between germline ends came to 6 bases. CDR3 length: 12 residues. Germline-derived CDR1 and CDR2 are SGHRS and YFSETQ. The CDR3 here is CASSLGRNEQYF. Here the CDR3 DNA reads TGCGCCAGCAGCTTGGGTAGAAACGAGCAGTACTTC.

The chain has TRBV4-3 and TRBJ1-3, with 7 nucleotides matching TRBD1. Germline V gives CDR1 LGHNA, CDR2 YSLEER. J was trimmed by 6 bases and V by 5 bases; bases with no gene match: 4. This CDR3 spans 13 amino acids. CDR3 residues: CASSATGPNTIYF. In DNA form, the CDR3 reads TGCGCCAGCAGCGCGACAGGGCCAAACACCATATATTTT.

The chain combines TRBV5-1 with TRBJ1-1, with TRBD1 matching over 9 bases. Trimming at V came to 4 bases and at J to 5 bases, leaving 9 bases not matched to a gene. The CDR3 extends over 15 amino acids. CDR1 is SGHRS, CDR2 YFSETQ, per germline. CDR3: CASSARTGAGTEAFF. CDR3 coding DNA: TGCGCCAGCAGCGCACGGACAGGGGCAGGGACTGAAGCTTTCTTT.

The chain employs TRBV5-6 and TRBJ1-4, with 7 bases fitting TRBD1. This CDR3 is built from 12 residues. The ends lost 7 bases at V and 8 bases at J; junction bases unmatched: 5. Germline loops: CDR1 SGHDT, CDR2 YYEEEE. This CDR3 is CASGTVREKLFF. The CDR3 DNA sequence: TGTGCCAGCGGGACAGTCAGAGAAAAACTGTTTTTT.

The chain has TRBV7-2 and TRBJ1-2; D ambiguous. The germline V gene has CDR1 SGHTA and CDR2 FQGNSA. This CDR3 is 14 amino acids long. V was shortened by 5 bases and J by 4 bases, with 14 bases between the two germline ends. The CDR3 spells CASSPGGLSYGYTF. CDR3 DNA sequence: TGTGCCAGCAGCCCCGGCGGGCTGAGCTATGGCTACACCTTC.

J is TRBJ2-7 and V is TRBV7-9; possibly TRBD1 for D (6 bases). Trimming took 5 bases from V and 3 from J, leaving 14 bases between them. CDR1 and CDR2 from the germline V gene are SEHNR and FQNEAQ (reference sequence). CDR3 size: 14 residues. The CDR3 nucleotides read TGTGCCAGCAGCGACGTAGGGGACAACTACGAGCAGTACTTC. Translating gives CASSDVGDNYEQYF.

The table lists this clone with a count of one. The chain employs TRBV4-1 and TRBJ2-3; 7 nucleotides line up with TRBD2. V lost 5 bases, J lost 6 bases, and 8 bases stayed unmatched. Germline V CDR1 and CDR2: MGHRA, YSYEKL. CDR3 length equals 14 residues. The CDR3 region is CASSATRAGDTQYF. CDR3 nucleotide sequence: TGCGCCAGCAGCGCGACTAGAGCGGGGGATACGCAGTATTTT.

This chain connects TRBV4-2 to TRBJ2-4; D may be TRBD2 (5 bases). The CDR3 is 15 amino acids. Germline V gene sequence: CDR1 LGHNA, CDR2 YNFKEQ. V was trimmed by 4 bases and J by 5 bases, leaving 15 bases between them. CDR3 bases: TGTGCCAGCAGCCGCTCGGTAGCGACCCAAAACATTCAGTACTTC. Translating it yields CASSRSVATQNIQYF.

Only one count was recorded for this clone. The chain joins TRBV11-2 to TRBJ2-5; 8 nucleotides agree with TRBD2. The germline gives CDR1 SGHAT, CDR2 FQNNGV. The ends lost 1 base at V and 4 bases at J; junction bases unmatched: 11. The CDR3 totals 17 residues. The CDR3 DNA sequence: TGTGCCAGCAGCTTAGTCCCGTCCGGGGGGGCCACAGAGACCCAGTACTTC. It specifies CASSLVPSGGATETQYF.